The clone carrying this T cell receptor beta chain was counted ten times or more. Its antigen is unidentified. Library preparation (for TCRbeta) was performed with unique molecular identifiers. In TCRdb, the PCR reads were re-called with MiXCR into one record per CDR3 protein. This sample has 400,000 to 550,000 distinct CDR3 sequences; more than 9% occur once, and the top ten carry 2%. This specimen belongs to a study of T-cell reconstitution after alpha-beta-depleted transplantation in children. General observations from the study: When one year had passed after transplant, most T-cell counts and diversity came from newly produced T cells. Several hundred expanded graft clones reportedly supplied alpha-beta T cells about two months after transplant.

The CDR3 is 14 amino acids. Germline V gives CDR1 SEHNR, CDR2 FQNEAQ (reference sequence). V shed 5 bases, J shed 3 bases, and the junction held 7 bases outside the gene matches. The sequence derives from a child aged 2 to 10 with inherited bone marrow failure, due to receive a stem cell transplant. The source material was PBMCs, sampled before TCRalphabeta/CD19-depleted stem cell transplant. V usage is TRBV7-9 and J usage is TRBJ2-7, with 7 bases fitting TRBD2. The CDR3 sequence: CASSPRLALYEQYF. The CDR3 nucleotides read TGTGCCAGCAGCCCGCGACTAGCCCTCTACGAGCAGTACTTC.